This T cell receptor (beta chain) was sequenced during a study of blood T cell repertoires in COVID-19. Study-wide context: COVID-19 samples collected from the United States, Italy and Spain covered acute and convalescent phases. In each case, the material was cDNA or gDNA derived from T cells, B-cell-depleted T cells, or PBMCs.

V shed 8 bases and J 9 bases; nucleotides not matched to a gene: 5. Germline CDR1 is MNHEY and CDR2 is SMNVEV (reference sequence). This CDR3 contains 13 residues. TCRdb keeps only in-frame clones here, not all; method: immunoSEQ multiplex PCR. The profile shows under 70,000 clones, approximately 80% of them singletons. The receptor's source is a man aged 60-69 years with acute or convalescent COVID-19. V is TRBV27 and J is TRBJ1-6, with 9 bases matching TRBD1. The sequenced material came from peripheral blood. The CDR3 sequence: CASGTGGGSPLHF. The CDR3 DNA reads TGTGCCAGCGGCACAGGGGGCGGTTCACCCCTCCACTTT.